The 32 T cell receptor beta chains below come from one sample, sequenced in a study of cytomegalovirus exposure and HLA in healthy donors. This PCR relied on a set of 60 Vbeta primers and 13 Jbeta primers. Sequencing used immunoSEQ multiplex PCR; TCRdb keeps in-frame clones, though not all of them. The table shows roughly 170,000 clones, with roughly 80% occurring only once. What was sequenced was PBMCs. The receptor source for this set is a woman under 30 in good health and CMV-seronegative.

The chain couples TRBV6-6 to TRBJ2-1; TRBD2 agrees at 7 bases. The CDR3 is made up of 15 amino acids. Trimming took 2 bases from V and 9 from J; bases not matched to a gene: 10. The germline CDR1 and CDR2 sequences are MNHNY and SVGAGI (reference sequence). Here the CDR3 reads CASSYGLAELAEQFF. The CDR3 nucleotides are TGTGCCAGCAGTTACGGGCTAGCGGAACTAGCTGAGCAGTTCTTC.

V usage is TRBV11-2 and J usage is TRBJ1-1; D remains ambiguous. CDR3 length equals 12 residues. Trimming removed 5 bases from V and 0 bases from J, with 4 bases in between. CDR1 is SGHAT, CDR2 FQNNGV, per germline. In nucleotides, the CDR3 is TGTGCCAGCAGCAACATGAACACTGAAGCTTTCTTT. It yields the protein CASSNMNTEAFF.

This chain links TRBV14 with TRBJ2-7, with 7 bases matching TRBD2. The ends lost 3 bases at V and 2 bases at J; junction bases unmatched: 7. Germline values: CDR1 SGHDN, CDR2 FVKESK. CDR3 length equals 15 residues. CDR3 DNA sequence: TGTGCCAGCAGCCAGCTTAAGCGGGGTACCTACGAGCAGTACTTC. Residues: CASSQLKRGTYEQYF.

This chain's CDR3 is CASSLGLAGEGTYNEQFF. The CDR3 DNA follows: TGTGCCAGCAGCCTCGGACTAGCGGGAGAAGGGACGTACAATGAGCAGTTCTTC. The chain employs TRBV5-4 and TRBJ2-1; 13 positions agree with TRBD2. The CDR3 covers 18 residues. The trim removed 4 bases at V and 4 bases at J, leaving 11 bases unmatched. CDR1 is SGHNT and CDR2 is YYREEE in the germline V gene (reference sequence).

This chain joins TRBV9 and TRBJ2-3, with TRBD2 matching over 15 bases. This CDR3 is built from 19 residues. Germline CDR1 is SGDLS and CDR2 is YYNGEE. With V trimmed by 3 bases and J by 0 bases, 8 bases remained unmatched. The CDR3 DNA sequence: TGTGCCAGCAGCGCCGGACTAGCGGGAGGGAAAGCTAGCACAGATACGCAGTATTTT. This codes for CASSAGLAGGKASTDTQYF.

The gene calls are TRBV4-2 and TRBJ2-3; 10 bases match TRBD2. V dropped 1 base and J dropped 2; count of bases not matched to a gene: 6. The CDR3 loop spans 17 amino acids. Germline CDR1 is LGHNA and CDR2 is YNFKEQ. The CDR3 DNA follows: TGTGCCAGCAGCCAAGTGGGAGCGGGAGGGGACACAGATACGCAGTATTTT. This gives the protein CASSQVGAGGDTDTQYF.

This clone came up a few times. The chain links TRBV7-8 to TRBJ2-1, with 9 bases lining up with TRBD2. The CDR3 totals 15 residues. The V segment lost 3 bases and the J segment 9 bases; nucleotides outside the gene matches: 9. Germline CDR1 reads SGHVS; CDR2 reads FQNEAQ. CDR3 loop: CASSFTGTSPSEQFF. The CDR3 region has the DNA TGTGCCAGCAGCTTCACCGGGACTAGCCCCAGTGAGCAGTTCTTC.

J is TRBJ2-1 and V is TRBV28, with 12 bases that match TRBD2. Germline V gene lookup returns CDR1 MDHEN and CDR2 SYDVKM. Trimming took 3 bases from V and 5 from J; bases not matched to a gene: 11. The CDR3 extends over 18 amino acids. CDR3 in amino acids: CASSFIRASGRADNEQFF. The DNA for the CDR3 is TGTGCCAGCAGTTTTATCAGGGCTAGCGGGAGGGCGGACAATGAGCAGTTCTTC.

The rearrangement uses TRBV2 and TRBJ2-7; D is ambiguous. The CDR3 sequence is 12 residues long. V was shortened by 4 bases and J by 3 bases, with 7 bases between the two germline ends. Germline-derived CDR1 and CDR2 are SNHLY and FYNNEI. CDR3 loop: CASSVEDYEQYF. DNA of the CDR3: TGTGCCAGCAGTGTCGAGGACTACGAGCAGTACTTC.

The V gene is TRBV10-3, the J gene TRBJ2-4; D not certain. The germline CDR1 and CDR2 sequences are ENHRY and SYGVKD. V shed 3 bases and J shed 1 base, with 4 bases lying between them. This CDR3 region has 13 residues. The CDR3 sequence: CAISDQAKNIQYF. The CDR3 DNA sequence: TGTGCCATCAGTGATCAGGCCAAAAACATTCAGTACTTC.

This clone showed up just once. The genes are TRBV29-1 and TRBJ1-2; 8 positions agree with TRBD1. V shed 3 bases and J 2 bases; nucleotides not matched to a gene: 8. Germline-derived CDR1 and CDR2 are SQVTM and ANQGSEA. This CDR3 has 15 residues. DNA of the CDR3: TGCAGCGTTGAGACCCCCAGGGGGCCCAACTATGGCTACACCTTC. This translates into CSVETPRGPNYGYTF. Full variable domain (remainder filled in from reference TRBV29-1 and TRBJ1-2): SAVISQKPSRDICQRGTSLTIQCQVDSQVTMMFWYRQQPGQSLTLIATANQGSEATYESGFVIDKFPISRPNLTFSTLTVSNMSPEDSSIYLCSVETPRGPNYGYTFGSGTRLTVV.

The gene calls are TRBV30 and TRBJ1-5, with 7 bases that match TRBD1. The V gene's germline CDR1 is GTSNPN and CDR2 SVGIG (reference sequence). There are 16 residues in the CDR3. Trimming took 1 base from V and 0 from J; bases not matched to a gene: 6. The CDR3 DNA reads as TGTGCCTGGAGTGGGACACAGGGGTATAGCAATCAGCCCCAGCATTTT. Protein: CAWSGTQGYSNQPQHF. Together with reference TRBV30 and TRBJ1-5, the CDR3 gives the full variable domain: SQTIHQWPATLVQPVGSPLSLECTVEGTSNPNLYWYRQAAGRGLQLLFYSVGIGQISSEVPQNLSASRPQDRQFILSSKKLLLSDSGFYLCAWSGTQGYSNQPQHFGDGTRLSIL.

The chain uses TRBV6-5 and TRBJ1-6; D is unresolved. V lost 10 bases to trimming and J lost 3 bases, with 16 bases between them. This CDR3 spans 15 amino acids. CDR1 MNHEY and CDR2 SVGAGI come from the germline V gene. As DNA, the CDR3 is TGTGCCACCGGGAACAAAAAGAACTATAATTCACCCCTCCACTTT. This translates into CATGNKKNYNSPLHF.

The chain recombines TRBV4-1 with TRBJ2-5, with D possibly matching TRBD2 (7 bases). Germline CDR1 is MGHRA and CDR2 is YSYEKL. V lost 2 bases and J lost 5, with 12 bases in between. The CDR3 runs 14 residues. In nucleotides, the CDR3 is TGCGCCAGCAGCCAATATGGGAGGGGGGAGACCCAGTACTTC. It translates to CASSQYGRGETQYF.

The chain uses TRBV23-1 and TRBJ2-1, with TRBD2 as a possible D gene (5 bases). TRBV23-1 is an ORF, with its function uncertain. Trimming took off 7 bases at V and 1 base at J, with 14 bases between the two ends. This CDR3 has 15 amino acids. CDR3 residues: CASKAVLQSYNEQFF. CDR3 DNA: TGCGCCAGCAAAGCGGTCCTTCAGTCCTACAATGAGCAGTTCTTC.

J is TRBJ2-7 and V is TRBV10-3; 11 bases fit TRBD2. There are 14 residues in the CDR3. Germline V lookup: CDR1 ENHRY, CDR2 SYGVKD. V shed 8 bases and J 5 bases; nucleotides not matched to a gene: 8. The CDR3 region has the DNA TGTGCCATCTCCGCCGGGACTAGCGGCCACGAGCAGTACTTC. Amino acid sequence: CAISAGTSGHEQYF.

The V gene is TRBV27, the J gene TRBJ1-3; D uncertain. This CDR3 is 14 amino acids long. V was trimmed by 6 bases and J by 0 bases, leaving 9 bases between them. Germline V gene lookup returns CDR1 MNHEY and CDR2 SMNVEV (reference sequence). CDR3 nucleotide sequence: TGTGCCAGCAGCTATCGGAGCTCTGGAAACACCATATATTTT. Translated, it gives CASSYRSSGNTIYF.

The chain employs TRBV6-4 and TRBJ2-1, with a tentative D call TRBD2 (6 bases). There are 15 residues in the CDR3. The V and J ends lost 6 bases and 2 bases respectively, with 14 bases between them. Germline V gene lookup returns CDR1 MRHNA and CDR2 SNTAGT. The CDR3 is CASSPVGGTYNEQFF. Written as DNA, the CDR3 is TGTGCCAGCAGCCCCGTGGGCGGGACCTACAATGAGCAGTTCTTC.

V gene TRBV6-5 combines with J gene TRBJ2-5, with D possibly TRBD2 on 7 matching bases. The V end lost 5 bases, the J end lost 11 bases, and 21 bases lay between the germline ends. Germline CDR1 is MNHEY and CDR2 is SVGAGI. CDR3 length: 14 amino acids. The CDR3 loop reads CASSLGRGLLEQYF. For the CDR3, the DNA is TGTGCCAGCAGTCTTGGGCGGGGGCTTTTGGAGCAGTACTTC.

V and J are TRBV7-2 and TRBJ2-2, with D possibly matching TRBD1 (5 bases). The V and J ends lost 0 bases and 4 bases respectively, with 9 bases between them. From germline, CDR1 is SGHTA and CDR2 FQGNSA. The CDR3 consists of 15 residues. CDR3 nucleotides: TGTGCCAGCAGCTTAGCGCCAGGGATCACCGGGGAGCTGTTTTTT. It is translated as CASSLAPGITGELFF.

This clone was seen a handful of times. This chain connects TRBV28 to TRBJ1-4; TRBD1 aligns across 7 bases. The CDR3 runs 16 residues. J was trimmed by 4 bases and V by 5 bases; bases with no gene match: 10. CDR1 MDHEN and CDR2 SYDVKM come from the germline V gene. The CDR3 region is CASSPPGTGDNEKLFF. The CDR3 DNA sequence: TGTGCCAGCAGTCCACCCGGAACAGGGGATAATGAAAAACTGTTTTTT. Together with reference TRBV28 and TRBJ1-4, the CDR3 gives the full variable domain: DVKVTQSSRYLVKRTGEKVFLECVQDMDHENMFWYRQDPGLGLRLIYFSYDVKMKEKGDIPEGYSVSREKKERFSLILESASTNQTSMYLCASSPPGTGDNEKLFFGSGTQLSVL.

CDR3 residues: CASSPPTSGRFYEQYF. The CDR3, as DNA: TGTGCCAGCTCACCTCCGACTAGCGGGCGGTTCTACGAGCAGTACTTC. The chain carries TRBV18 and TRBJ2-5; TRBD2 agrees at 10 bases. The end of the DNA is better explained by TRBJ2-7, so the J call may be wrong. The CDR3 runs 16 residues. Per germline, CDR1 KGHSH and CDR2 LQKENI.

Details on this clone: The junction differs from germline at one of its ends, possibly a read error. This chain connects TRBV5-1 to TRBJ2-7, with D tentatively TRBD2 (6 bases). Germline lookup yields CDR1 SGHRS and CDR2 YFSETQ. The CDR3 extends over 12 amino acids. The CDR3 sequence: CASTNPGGSRDF. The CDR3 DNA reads TGCGCCAGCACCAACCCCGGGGGTTCCAGGGACTTC.

Here the CDR3 DNA reads TGTGCCAGCAGCTTAGAGGACAAACGACAGCAGTTCTTC. Translation gives CASSLEDKRQQFF. The chain combines TRBV7-2 with TRBJ2-1, with D perhaps TRBD1 (5 bases). Germline lookup yields CDR1 SGHTA and CDR2 FQGNSA. CDR3 size: 13 residues. Trimming stripped 1 base from V and 11 bases from J, with 12 bases between.

Here the CDR3 DNA reads TGTGCCAGCAGCTCAGGGACTACCCCCTACGAGCAGTACTTC. Translated, it gives CASSSGTTPYEQYF. The chain has TRBV11-2 and TRBJ2-7; TRBD2 agrees at 7 bases. Trimming removed 4 bases from V and 2 bases from J; junction bases left unmatched: 5. Germline V gives CDR1 SGHAT, CDR2 FQNNGV. The CDR3 consists of 14 residues.

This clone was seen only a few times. The CDR3 spells CASSSDRNTEAFF. Written as DNA, the CDR3 is TGTGCCAGCAGCTCGGACAGGAACACTGAAGCTTTCTTT. This rearrangement joins TRBV7-2 to TRBJ1-1; perhaps TRBD1 as D (6 bases). Germline assignment: CDR1 SGHTA and CDR2 FQGNSA. The ends were cut back, 4 bases at V and 1 base at J, with 7 bases in the middle. CDR3 length: 13 residues. Full variable domain (outside the CDR3, taken from reference TRBV7-2 and TRBJ1-1): GAGVSQSPSNKVTEKGKDVELRCDPISGHTALYWYRQSLGQGLEFLIYFQGNSAPDKSGLPSDRFSAERTGGSVSTLTIQRTQQEDSAVYLCASSSDRNTEAFFGQGTRLTVV.

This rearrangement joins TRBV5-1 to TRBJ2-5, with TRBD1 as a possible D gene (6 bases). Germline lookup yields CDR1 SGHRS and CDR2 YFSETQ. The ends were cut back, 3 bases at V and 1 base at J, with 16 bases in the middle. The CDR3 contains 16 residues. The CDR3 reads CASSWIRTDLQETQYF. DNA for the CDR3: TGCGCCAGCAGCTGGATAAGGACAGACCTCCAAGAGACCCAGTACTTC.

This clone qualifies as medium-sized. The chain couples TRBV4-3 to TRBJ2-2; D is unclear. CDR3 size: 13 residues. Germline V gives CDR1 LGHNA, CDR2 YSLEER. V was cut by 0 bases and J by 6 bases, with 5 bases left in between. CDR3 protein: CASSQDFSGELFF. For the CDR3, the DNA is TGCGCCAGCAGCCAAGATTTCTCCGGGGAGCTGTTTTTT.

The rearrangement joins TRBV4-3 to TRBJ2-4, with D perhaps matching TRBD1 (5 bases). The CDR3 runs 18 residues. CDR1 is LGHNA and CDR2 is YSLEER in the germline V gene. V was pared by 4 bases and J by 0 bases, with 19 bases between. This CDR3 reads CASSPSAIQTVAKNIQYF. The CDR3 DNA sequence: TGCGCCAGCAGCCCCTCAGCGATACAGACAGTAGCCAAAAACATTCAGTACTTC.

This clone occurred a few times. The CDR3 sequence is CASRGVEETQYF. CDR3 DNA sequence: TGTGCCAGCCGGGGAGTAGAAGAGACCCAGTACTTC. The chain employs TRBV5-6 and TRBJ2-5; a weak D match, TRBD2 (5 bases). In germline, CDR1 is SGHDT, CDR2 YYEEEE. CDR3 length: 12 amino acids. The germline V and J ends were trimmed by 7 bases and 3 bases, with 10 bases remaining between them.

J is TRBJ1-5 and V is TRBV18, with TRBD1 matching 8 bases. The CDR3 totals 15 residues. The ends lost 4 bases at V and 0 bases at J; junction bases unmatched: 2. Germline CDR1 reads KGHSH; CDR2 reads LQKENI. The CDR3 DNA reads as TGTGCCAGCTCACAGGGGACAGGTAGCAATCAGCCCCAGCATTTT. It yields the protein CASSQGTGSNQPQHF.

In DNA, the CDR3 is TGTGCCAGCAGCCAAGGGGTGGGAGCGGGAGTCTTGGACACCGGGGAGCTGTTTTTT. This gives the protein CASSQGVGAGVLDTGELFF. The rearrangement joins TRBV4-2 to TRBJ2-2; TRBD2 matches 8 bases. The germline CDR1 and CDR2 sequences are LGHNA and YNFKEQ. Trimming at V came to 1 base and at J to 3 bases, leaving 13 bases not matched to a gene. The CDR3 runs to 19 residues.